The 22 T cell receptor beta chains below come from one sample, sequenced in a study of shared clonotypes between healthy human individuals. Generated by immunoSEQ multiplex PCR, the TCRdb table keeps only in-frame clones and is missing some. The repertoire has 660,000 or so clones, approximately 96% of them found once; the top ten carry more than 0.085%. CD45RO-negative CD8 cells positively selected for CCR7 made up the naive population, which excluded terminally differentiated effector memory CD45RA+ cells. The sequenced sample consisted of naive CD8+ T cells sorted from blood. These receptors all stem from a woman under 40 in good health.

J is TRBJ2-7 and V is TRBV5-1; the match to TRBD1 covers 7 bases. V shed 0 bases and J 0 bases; nucleotides not matched to a gene: 3. CDR3 length: 15 residues. The germline gives CDR1 SGHRS, CDR2 YFSETQ. The CDR3 here is CASSLAWDSSYEQYF. The DNA of the CDR3 is TGCGCCAGCAGCTTGGCCTGGGACAGCTCCTACGAGCAGTACTTC.

The V gene is TRBV27, the J gene TRBJ2-7, with TRBD2 matching 9 bases. Trimming cost V 3 bases and J 3 bases; bases outside gene matches: 3. From germline, CDR1 is MNHEY and CDR2 SMNVEV (reference sequence). The CDR3 has 14 residues. CDR3 in amino acids: CASSLVAGVYEQYF. The DNA of the CDR3 is TGTGCCAGCAGTTTGGTAGCGGGAGTCTACGAGCAGTACTTC.

The chain has TRBV15 and TRBJ2-3, with 9 bases aligning to TRBD2. The CDR3 is 17 residues long. Germline trimming cut 1 base from V and 2 bases from J; bases unmatched to any gene: 7. In germline, CDR1 is LNHNV, CDR2 YYDKDF (reference sequence). Written as DNA, the CDR3 is TGTGCCACCAGCAGAGGATCTAGCGGGACGCCCACAGATACGCAGTATTTT. Amino acids: CATSRGSSGTPTDTQYF.

The genes are TRBV4-1 and TRBJ2-7; D is possibly TRBD1 (5 bases). The CDR3 spans 15 residues. Trimming pared 0 bases from V and 4 bases from J, leaving 13 bases between. Germline assignment: CDR1 MGHRA and CDR2 YSYEKL. This CDR3 is CASSQEEGVGYEQYF. CDR3 coding DNA: TGCGCCAGCAGCCAAGAAGAAGGGGTAGGGTACGAGCAGTACTTC.

The V and J genes are TRBV5-1 and TRBJ2-1; 9 nucleotides align to TRBD1. The CDR3 has 15 residues. Germline V lookup: CDR1 SGHRS, CDR2 YFSETQ. J lost 4 bases, V lost 2 bases, and 4 bases had no gene match. CDR3 sequence: CASSLIDRGYNEQFF. In DNA form, the CDR3 reads TGCGCCAGCAGCTTAATTGACAGGGGGTACAATGAGCAGTTCTTC.

The chain has TRBV6-4 and TRBJ1-5; 7 bases match TRBD1. The CDR3 spans 14 residues. Trimming cost V 6 bases and J 3 bases; bases outside gene matches: 5. Germline-derived CDR1 and CDR2 are MRHNA and SNTAGT. The DNA for the CDR3 is TGTGCCAGCAGCTCGACAGGGTCCAATCAGCCCCAGCATTTT. Protein: CASSSTGSNQPQHF.

This clone has just one count. The chain has TRBV30 and TRBJ1-2; the D is unclear. This CDR3 region has 13 residues. Germline values: CDR1 GTSNPN, CDR2 SVGIG (reference sequence). Between the trimmed V and J ends, which lost 0 bases and 5 bases, there was a span of 10 bases. The CDR3 nucleotides are TGTGCCTGGAGTGTCACCGGGTATTATGGCTACACCTTC. Protein sequence: CAWSVTGYYGYTF.

The chain combines TRBV7-9 with TRBJ2-7, with 9 bases that match TRBD1. CDR3 size: 14 residues. J lost 2 bases, V lost 4 bases, and 3 bases had no gene match. From germline, CDR1 is SEHNR and CDR2 FQNEAQ (reference sequence). Here the CDR3 reads CASSSGQGPYEQYF. The CDR3 nucleotides read TGTGCCAGCAGCTCGGGACAGGGCCCCTACGAGCAGTACTTC.

This clone was picked up one time. This sequence joins TRBV4-2 and TRBJ2-7; D is ambiguous. The CDR3 contains 16 residues. The V end was cut by 1 base, the J end by 0 bases, with 13 bases between. Per the germline V gene, CDR1 is LGHNA and CDR2 is YNFKEQ. Here the CDR3 reads CASSQAPAVGSYEQYF. The CDR3 bases are TGTGCCAGCAGCCAAGCCCCAGCTGTCGGCTCCTACGAGCAGTACTTC.

The V gene is TRBV11-2, the J gene TRBJ2-2, with TRBD2 matching over 13 bases. CDR1 and CDR2 (germline): SGHAT, FQNNGV. CDR3 length: 17 residues. The V and J ends lost 0 bases and 7 bases, in that order; junction bases with no gene match: 5. In nucleotides, the CDR3 is TGTGCCAGCAGCTTAGATTTAGGACTAGCGGGAGTCGGGGAGCTGTTTTTT. This gives the protein CASSLDLGLAGVGELFF.

The genes are TRBV5-4 and TRBJ2-2, with TRBD2 matching 12 bases. The CDR3 is 18 amino acids. After removal of 4 bases from V and 6 bases from J, the junction contained 13 bases not matched to a gene. The germline gives CDR1 SGHNT, CDR2 YYREEE (reference sequence). The CDR3 nucleotides are TGTGCCAGCAGCGCCGGGACTAGCGGGCTGGAGTTCCCCGGGGAGCTGTTTTTT. It encodes CASSAGTSGLEFPGELFF.

The CDR3 spells CASSLGLAGGGSYNEQFF. CDR3 bases: TGTGCCAGCAGCTTAGGGCTAGCGGGAGGAGGCAGCTACAATGAGCAGTTCTTC. This chain connects TRBV7-8 to TRBJ2-1; 11 positions match TRBD2. Germline CDR1 reads SGHVS; CDR2 reads FQNEAQ. The CDR3 has 18 residues. Losses at the gene ends were 1 base for V and 3 bases for J; bases not matched to a gene: 8.

In nucleotides, the CDR3 is TGCGCCAGCAGCCAAGATCGGACAACTAATGAAAAACTGTTTTTT. It encodes CASSQDRTTNEKLFF. The genes are TRBV4-1 and TRBJ1-4; D not certain. The V gene's germline CDR1 is MGHRA and CDR2 YSYEKL. The germline V and J ends were trimmed by 0 bases and 0 bases, with 5 bases remaining between them. This CDR3 is 15 amino acids long.

About this clone itself: At one end, the junction sequence differs from germline, possibly due to a read error. The chain recombines TRBV20-1 with TRBJ2-1; no reliable D call. The CDR3 consists of 10 residues. Germline V gives CDR1 DFQATT, CDR2 SNEGSKA (reference sequence). The CDR3 DNA reads TGCAGTGCCTCAGGACGAACTAAACTCTTC. Protein sequence: CSASGRTKLF.

The rearrangement joins TRBV10-2 to TRBJ2-1; D is ambiguous. The V end lost 4 bases, the J end lost 6 bases, and 7 bases lay between the germline ends. Looked up from germline, CDR1 is WSHSY and CDR2 is SAAADI. The CDR3 is 12 amino acids. For the CDR3, the DNA is TGCGCCAGCAGTGGAGTAGGCAATGAGCAGTTCTTC. Residues: CASSGVGNEQFF.

The chain is built from TRBV6-5 and TRBJ2-2; TRBD1 or TRBD2 may be the D gene (5 bases each). This CDR3 is 16 amino acids long. Trimming removed 0 bases from V and 4 bases from J, with 12 bases in between. From germline, CDR1 is MNHEY and CDR2 SVGAGI. CDR3 amino acids: CASSYSVGVVTGELFF. The CDR3 DNA reads TGTGCCAGCAGTTACTCCGTGGGGGTAGTCACCGGGGAGCTGTTTTTT.

The gene calls are TRBV28 and TRBJ2-7, with 7 bases fitting TRBD2. V dropped 6 bases and J dropped 4; count of bases not matched to a gene: 6. This CDR3 is built from 13 residues. Germline lookup yields CDR1 MDHEN and CDR2 SYDVKM. CDR3 residues: CASSPGGVYEQYF. As DNA, the CDR3 is TGTGCCAGCAGCCCGGGAGGCGTATACGAGCAGTACTTC.

As DNA, the CDR3 is TGCGCCAGCAGCCATGACCGGGACACCGATACCTACGAGCAGTACTTC. Translation: CASSHDRDTDTYEQYF. The V gene is TRBV4-1, the J gene TRBJ2-7, with D tentatively TRBD1 (6 bases). The germline gives CDR1 MGHRA, CDR2 YSYEKL. The CDR3 spans 16 residues. The germline V and J ends were trimmed by 3 bases and 2 bases, with 17 bases remaining between them.

The V call is TRBV5-1, the J call TRBJ2-7; TRBD1 matches at 7 bases. Unmatched junction bases numbered 6, after V lost 0 bases and J lost 3 bases. The CDR3 runs to 15 residues. Germline CDR1 is SGHRS and CDR2 is YFSETQ. In DNA form, the CDR3 reads TGCGCCAGCAGCTTGGCGGACAGGACTTACTACGAGCAGTACTTC. Its translation: CASSLADRTYYEQYF.

This rearrangement joins TRBV28 to TRBJ1-1; D ambiguous. Trimming took off 8 bases at V and 1 base at J, with 8 bases between the two ends. This CDR3 has 12 residues. Per the germline V gene, CDR1 is MDHEN and CDR2 is SYDVKM. The CDR3 coding sequence is TGTGCCAGCCTGACTGGGAACACTGAAGCTTTCTTT. Translation gives CASLTGNTEAFF.

The chain recombines TRBV19 with TRBJ1-6; tentative D call: TRBD1 (6 bases). Germline values: CDR1 LNHDA, CDR2 SQIVND (reference sequence). With 7 bases removed from V and 7 bases from J, the gap between germline ends came to 11 bases. This CDR3 has 13 amino acids. CDR3 coding DNA: TGTGCCAGTACCAGGGGCGGGAATTCACCCCTCCACTTT. Protein sequence: CASTRGGNSPLHF.

V is TRBV4-1 and J is TRBJ1-2; 9 bases fit TRBD1. The CDR3 has 16 amino acids. Trimming removed 1 base from V and 2 bases from J; junction bases left unmatched: 5. Looked up from germline, CDR1 is MGHRA and CDR2 is YSYEKL. CDR3 coding DNA: TGCGCCAGCAGCCAAGGGGGACAGGGTTCGAACTATGGCTACACCTTC. It yields the protein CASSQGGQGSNYGYTF.